This record concerns one TCR beta chain sequence. The sample is drawn from a study of CD8+ T cells in alopecia areata. Background on the study: Oral tofacitinib (5 to 10 mg twice daily) was administered to treated patients.

Treatment described: oral pan-JAK inhibitor, 5-10 mg twice daily. After isolation, RNA underwent reverse transcription to generate cDNA as the sequencing template. Sequencing was performed with immunoSEQ multiplex PCR; in TCRdb, only in-frame clones are kept and a portion is missing. The sample has some 200,000 clones; approximately 56% are singletons. This CDR3 has 15 amino acids. Trimming took off 4 bases at V and 5 bases at J, with 15 bases between the two ends. The germline V gene has CDR1 LGHNA and CDR2 YSLEER. The material sequenced was CD4+ T cells sorted from blood, taken at week 4, from a patient treated with tofacitinib. The TCR originated in a human donor with alopecia areata. This chain uses TRBV4-3 with TRBJ1-5; tentative D call: TRBD1 (5 bases). In DNA form, the CDR3 reads TGCGCCAGCAGCCGCGACAGATTTGGAGATCAGCCCCAGCATTTT. As protein: CASSRDRFGDQPQHF.